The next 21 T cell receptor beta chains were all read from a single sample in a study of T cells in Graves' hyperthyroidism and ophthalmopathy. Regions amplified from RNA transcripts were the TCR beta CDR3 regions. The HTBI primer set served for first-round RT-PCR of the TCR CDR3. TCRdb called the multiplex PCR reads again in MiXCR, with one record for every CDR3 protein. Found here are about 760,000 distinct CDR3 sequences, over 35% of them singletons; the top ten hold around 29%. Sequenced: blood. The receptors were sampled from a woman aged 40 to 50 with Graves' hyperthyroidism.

The CDR3 DNA follows: TGTGCCAGCAGCGTAACGGGGGGAGCCGTGACGAACACTGAAGCTTTCTTT. It translates to CASSVTGGAVTNTEAFF. This sequence joins TRBV7-9 and TRBJ1-1; the D gene is possibly TRBD1 (5 bases). Trimming stripped 5 bases from V and 1 base from J, with 20 bases between. This CDR3 has 17 amino acids. CDR1 and CDR2 (germline): SEHNR, FQNEAQ (reference sequence).

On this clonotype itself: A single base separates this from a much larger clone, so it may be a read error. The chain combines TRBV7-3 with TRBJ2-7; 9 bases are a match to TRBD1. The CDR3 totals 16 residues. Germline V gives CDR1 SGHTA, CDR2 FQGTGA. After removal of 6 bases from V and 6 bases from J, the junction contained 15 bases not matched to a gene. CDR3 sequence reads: CASSPRSGTGRCEQYF. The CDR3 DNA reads TGTGCCAGCAGTCCCAGGTCCGGGACAGGGCGCTGCGAGCAGTACTTC.

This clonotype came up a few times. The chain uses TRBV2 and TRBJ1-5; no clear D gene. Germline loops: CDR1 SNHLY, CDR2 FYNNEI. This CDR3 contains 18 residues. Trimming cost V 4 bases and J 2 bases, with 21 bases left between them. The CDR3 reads CASSVSATPELGNQPQHF. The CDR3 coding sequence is TGTGCCAGCAGTGTCTCCGCGACGCCGGAGTTGGGCAATCAGCCCCAGCATTTT.

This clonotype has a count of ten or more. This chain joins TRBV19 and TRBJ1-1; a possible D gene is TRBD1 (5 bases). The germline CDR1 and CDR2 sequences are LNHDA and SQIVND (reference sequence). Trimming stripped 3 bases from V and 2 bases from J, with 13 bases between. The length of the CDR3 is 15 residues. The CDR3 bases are TGTGCCAGTAGTATTGGGGGGTCGGTCAACACTGAAGCTTTCTTT. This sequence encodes CASSIGGSVNTEAFF.

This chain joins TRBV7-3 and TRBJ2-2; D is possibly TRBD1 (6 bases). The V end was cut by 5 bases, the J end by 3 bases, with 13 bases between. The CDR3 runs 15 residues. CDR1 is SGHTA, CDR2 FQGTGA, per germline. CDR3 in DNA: TGTGCCAGCAGCCCCCCGGACAGTCACACCGGGGAGCTGTTTTTT. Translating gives CASSPPDSHTGELFF.

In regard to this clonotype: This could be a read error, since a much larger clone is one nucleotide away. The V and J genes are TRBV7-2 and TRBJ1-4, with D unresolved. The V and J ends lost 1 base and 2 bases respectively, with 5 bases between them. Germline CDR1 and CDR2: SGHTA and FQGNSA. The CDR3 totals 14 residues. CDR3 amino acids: CASSLGNTNEKLFF. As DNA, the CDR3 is TGTGCCAGCAGCTTAGGGAACACTAATGAAAAACTGTTTTTT.

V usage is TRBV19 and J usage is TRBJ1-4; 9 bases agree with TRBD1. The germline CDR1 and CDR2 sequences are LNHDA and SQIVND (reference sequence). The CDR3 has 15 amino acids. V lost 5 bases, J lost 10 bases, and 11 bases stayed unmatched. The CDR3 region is CASSPVDRGPGKLFF. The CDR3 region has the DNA TGTGCCAGTAGTCCCGTGGACAGGGGTCCAGGAAAACTGTTTTTT.

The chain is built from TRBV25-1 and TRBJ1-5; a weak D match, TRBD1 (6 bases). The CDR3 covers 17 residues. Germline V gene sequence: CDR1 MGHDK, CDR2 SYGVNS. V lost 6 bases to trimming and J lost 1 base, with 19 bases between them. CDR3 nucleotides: TGTGCCAGCAGCGCCCCTGACCGGGGGGCCAGCAATCAGCCCCAGCATTTT. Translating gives CASSAPDRGASNQPQHF.

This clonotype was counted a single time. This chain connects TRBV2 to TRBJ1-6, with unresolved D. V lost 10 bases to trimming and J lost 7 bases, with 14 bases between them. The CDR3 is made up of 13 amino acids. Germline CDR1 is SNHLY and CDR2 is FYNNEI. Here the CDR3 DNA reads TGTGCCACCGCGGTGGTCGAGAATTCACCCCTCCACTTT. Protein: CATAVVENSPLHF. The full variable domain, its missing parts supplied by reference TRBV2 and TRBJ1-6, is EPEVTQTPSHQVTQMGQEVILRCVPISNHLYFYWYRQILGQKVEFLVSFYNNEISEKSEIFDDQFSVERPDGSNFTLKIRSTKLEDSAMYFCATAVVENSPLHFGNGTRLTVT.

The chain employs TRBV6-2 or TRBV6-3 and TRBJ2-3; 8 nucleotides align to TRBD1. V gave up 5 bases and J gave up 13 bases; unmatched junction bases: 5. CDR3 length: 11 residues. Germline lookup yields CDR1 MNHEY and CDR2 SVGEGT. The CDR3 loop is CASSRQGKEYF. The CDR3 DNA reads TGTGCCAGCAGTAGACAGGGGAAGGAGTATTTT.

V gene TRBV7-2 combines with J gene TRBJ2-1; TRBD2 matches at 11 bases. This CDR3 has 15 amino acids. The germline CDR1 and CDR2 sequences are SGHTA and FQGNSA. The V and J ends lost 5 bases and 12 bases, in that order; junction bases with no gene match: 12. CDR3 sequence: CASSRVLAGGTGQFF. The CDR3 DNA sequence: TGTGCCAGCAGCCGAGTTCTAGCGGGAGGTACCGGGCAGTTCTTC.

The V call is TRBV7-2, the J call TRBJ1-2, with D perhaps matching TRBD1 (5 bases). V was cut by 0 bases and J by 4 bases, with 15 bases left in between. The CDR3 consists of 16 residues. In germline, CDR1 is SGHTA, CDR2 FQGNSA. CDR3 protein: CASSLAGDLGVYGYTF. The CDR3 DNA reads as TGTGCCAGCAGCTTAGCGGGGGACCTGGGTGTCTATGGCTACACCTTC. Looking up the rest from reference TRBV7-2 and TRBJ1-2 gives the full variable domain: GAGVSQSPSNKVTEKGKDVELRCDPISGHTALYWYRQSLGQGLEFLIYFQGNSAPDKSGLPSDRFSAERTGGSVSTLTIQRTQQEDSAVYLCASSLAGDLGVYGYTFGSGTRLTVV.

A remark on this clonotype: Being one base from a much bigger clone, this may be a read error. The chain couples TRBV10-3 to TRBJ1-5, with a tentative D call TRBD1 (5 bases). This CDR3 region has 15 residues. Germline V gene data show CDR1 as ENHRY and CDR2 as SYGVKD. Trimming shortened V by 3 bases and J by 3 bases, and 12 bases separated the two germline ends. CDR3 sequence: CAISERDGDNQPQHF. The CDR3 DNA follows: TGTGCCATCAGTGAACGGGACGGAGACAATCAGCCCCAGCATTTT.

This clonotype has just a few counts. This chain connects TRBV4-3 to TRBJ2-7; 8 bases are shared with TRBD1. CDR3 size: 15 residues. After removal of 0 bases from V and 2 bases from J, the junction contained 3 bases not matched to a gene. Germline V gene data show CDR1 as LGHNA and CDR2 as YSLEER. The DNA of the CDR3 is TGCGCCAGCAGCCAAGAAGGACAGGGTACCTACGAGCAGTACTTC. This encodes CASSQEGQGTYEQYF.

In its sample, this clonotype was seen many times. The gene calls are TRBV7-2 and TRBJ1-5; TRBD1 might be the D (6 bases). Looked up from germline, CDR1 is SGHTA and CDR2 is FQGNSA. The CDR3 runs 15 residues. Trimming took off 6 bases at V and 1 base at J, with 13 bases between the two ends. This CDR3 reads CASRRGGPSNQPQHF. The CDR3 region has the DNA TGTGCCAGCAGAAGGGGGGGACCGAGCAATCAGCCCCAGCATTTT.

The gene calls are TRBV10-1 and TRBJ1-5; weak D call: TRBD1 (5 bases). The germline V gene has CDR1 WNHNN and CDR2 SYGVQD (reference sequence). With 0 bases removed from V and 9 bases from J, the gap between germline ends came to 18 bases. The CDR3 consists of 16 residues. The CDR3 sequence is CASSESVGPPILPQHF. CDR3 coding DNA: TGCGCCAGCAGTGAGTCGGTGGGGCCTCCAATCCTGCCCCAGCATTTT.

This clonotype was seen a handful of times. The DNA of the CDR3 is TGTGCCAGTAGTATACGCTTCGGGACAGGGACTGAAGCTTTCTTT. Translating gives CASSIRFGTGTEAFF. The chain couples TRBV19 to TRBJ1-1, with 9 bases matching TRBD1. The CDR3 contains 15 residues. Germline V CDR1 and CDR2: LNHDA, SQIVND (reference sequence). After removal of 2 bases from V and 5 bases from J, the junction contained 6 bases not matched to a gene.

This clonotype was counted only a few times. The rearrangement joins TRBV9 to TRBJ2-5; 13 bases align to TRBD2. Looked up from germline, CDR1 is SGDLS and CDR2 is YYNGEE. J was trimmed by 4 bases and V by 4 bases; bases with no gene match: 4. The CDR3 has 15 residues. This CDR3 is CASSPGLAGAETQYF. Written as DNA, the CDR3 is TGTGCCAGCAGCCCTGGACTAGCGGGAGCAGAGACCCAGTACTTC.

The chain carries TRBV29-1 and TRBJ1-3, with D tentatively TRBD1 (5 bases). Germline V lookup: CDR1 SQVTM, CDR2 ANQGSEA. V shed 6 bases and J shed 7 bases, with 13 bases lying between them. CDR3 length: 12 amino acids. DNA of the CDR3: TGCAGCGTGCGGGGCGGAGGCAACACCATATATTTT. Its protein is CSVRGGGNTIYF.

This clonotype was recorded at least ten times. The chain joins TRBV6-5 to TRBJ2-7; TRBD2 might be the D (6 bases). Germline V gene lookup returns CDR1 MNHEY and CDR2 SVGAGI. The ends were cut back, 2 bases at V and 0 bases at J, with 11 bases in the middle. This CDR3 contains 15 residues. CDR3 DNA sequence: TGTGCCAGCAGTTACGGGGGGACGGCCTCCTACGAGCAGTACTTC. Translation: CASSYGGTASYEQYF.

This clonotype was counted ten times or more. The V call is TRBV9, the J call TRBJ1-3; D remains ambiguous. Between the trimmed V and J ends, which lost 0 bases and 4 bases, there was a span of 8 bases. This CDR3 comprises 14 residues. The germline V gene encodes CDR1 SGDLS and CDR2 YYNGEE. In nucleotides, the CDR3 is TGTGCCAGCAGCGTAGACGTACGAGGAAACACCATATATTTT. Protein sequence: CASSVDVRGNTIYF.